The 5 T cell receptor beta chains below come from one sample, sequenced in a study of identical twins (dated by TCRdb to 2015 to 2016). The library was obtained by 5' RACE. Instrument used: Illumina HiSeq 2000. TCRdb redid the processing of the public reads, applying fastp at Q25 and MiXCR, and retained in-frame beta chains. Identical CDR3 proteins give one entry, which carries the most common genes and DNA. The sample records about 890,000 distinct CDR3 sequences, around an eighth of which are singletons. Around 1.5% of the sample comes from the top ten. In addition, the sample was reused for a study of yellow fever vaccine responses in identical twins.

The sample was PBMCs. Receptor source: a young woman in good health.

This chain joins TRBV6-1 and TRBJ2-3; a weak D match, TRBD2 (5 bases). The CDR3 is 16 amino acids. V dropped 6 bases and J dropped 0 bases, with 16 bases sitting between them. The germline CDR1 and CDR2 sequences are MNHNS and SASEGT. CDR3 protein: CASRPRGLRSTDTQYF. The DNA of the CDR3 is TGTGCCAGCAGACCCCGAGGGCTCCGGAGCACAGATACGCAGTATTTT.

This chain links TRBV29-1 with TRBJ2-1, with 8 bases fitting TRBD1. Germline values: CDR1 SQVTM, CDR2 ANQGSEA. The CDR3 spans 12 residues. V dropped 4 bases and J dropped 6; count of bases not matched to a gene: 2. This CDR3 reads CSVAGTGNEQFF. The CDR3 nucleotides are TGCAGCGTTGCCGGGACAGGCAATGAGCAGTTCTTC.

This clonotype occurred a few times. V is TRBV7-8 and J is TRBJ2-7; D might be TRBD1 (6 bases). The ends were cut back, 6 bases at V and 2 bases at J, with 17 bases in the middle. Per the germline V gene, CDR1 is SGHVS and CDR2 is FQNEAQ. The CDR3 is 15 amino acids. The CDR3 here is CASSPMGASTYEQYV. The CDR3 nucleotides read TGTGCCAGCAGTCCTATGGGGGCCTCAACCTACGAGCAGTACGTC.

This clonotype was seen many times. The gene calls are TRBV10-3 and TRBJ2-7, with D tentatively TRBD1 (5 bases). The CDR3 extends over 15 amino acids. CDR1 and CDR2 from the germline V gene are ENHRY and SYGVKD. Trimming stripped 3 bases from V and 3 bases from J, with 15 bases between. The CDR3 loop is CAISDLQGKNYEQYF. In DNA form, the CDR3 reads TGTGCCATCAGTGACCTCCAGGGCAAGAACTACGAGCAGTACTTC.

This clonotype was picked up a small number of times. This sequence joins TRBV2 and TRBJ2-1, with TRBD2 matching over 10 bases. Germline V gene data show CDR1 as SNHLY and CDR2 as FYNNEI. Unmatched junction bases numbered 12, after V lost 7 bases and J lost 0 bases. This CDR3 has 18 amino acids. The DNA for the CDR3 is TGTGCCAGCACAATATCCAGCGGGAGGGGAAGCTCCTACAATGAGCAGTTCTTC. Protein sequence: CASTISSGRGSSYNEQFF.